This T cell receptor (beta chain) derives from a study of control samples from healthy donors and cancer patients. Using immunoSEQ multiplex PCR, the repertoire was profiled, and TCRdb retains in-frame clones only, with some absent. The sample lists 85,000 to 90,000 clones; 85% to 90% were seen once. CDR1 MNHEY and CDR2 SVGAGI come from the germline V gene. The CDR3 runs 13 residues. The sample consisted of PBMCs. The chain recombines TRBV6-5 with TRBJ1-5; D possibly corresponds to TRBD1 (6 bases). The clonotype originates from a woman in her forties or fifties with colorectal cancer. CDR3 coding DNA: TGTGCTCTGTCGGACAGTTTCGGTCAGCCCCAGCATTTT. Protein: CALSDSFGQPQHF.